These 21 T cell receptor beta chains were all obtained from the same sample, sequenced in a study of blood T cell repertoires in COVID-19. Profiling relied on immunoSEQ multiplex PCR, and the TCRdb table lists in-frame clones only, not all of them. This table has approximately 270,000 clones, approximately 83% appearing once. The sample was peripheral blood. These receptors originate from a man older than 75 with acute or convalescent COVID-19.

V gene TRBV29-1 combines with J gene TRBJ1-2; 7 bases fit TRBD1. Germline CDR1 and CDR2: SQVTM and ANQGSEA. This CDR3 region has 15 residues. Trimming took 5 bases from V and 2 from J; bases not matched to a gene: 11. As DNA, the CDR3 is TGCAGCGTTTCAGACCGAGGGGGCAGGAACTATGGCTACACCTTC. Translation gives CSVSDRGGRNYGYTF.

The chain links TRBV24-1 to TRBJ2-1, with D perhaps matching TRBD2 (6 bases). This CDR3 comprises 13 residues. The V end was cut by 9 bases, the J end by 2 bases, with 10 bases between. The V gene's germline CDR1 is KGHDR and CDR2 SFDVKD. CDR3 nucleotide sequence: TGTGCCACCGGCGGGGATACCTACAATGAGCAGTTCTTC. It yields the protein CATGGDTYNEQFF.

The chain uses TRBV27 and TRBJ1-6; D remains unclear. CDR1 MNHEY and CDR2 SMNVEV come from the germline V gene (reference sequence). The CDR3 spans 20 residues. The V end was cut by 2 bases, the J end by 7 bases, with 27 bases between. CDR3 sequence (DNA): TGTGCCAGCAGTTTAGAATTGAGTGGCAGCCCGGGAGTATTGAATTCACCCCTCCACTTT. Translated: CASSLELSGSPGVLNSPLHF.

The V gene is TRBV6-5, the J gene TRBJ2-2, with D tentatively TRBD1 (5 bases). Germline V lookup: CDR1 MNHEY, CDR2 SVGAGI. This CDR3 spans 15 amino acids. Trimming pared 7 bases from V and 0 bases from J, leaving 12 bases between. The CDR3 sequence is CASILGRANTGELFF. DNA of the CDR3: TGTGCCAGCATCCTGGGCAGGGCGAACACCGGGGAGCTGTTTTTT.

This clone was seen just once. The CDR3 nucleotides read TGTGCCAGCAGTTTTCTGAGGACAGCGAACACCGGGGAGCTGTTTTTT. Translation: CASSFLRTANTGELFF. This chain links TRBV27 with TRBJ2-2; a weak D match, TRBD1 (6 bases). Trimming took off 3 bases at V and 0 bases at J, with 11 bases between the two ends. Germline V CDR1 and CDR2: MNHEY, SMNVEV (reference sequence). The CDR3 consists of 16 residues.

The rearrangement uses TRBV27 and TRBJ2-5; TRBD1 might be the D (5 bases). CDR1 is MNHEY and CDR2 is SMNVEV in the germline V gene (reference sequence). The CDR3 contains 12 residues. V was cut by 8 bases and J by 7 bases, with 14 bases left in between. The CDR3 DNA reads TGTGCCAGCTCCGCAGGGTCCAGGACCCAGTACTTC. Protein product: CASSAGSRTQYF.

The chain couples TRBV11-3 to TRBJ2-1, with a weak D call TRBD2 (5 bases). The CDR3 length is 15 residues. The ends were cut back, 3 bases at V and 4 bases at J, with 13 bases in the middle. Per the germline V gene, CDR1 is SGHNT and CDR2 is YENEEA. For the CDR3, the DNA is TGTGCCAGCAGCTTCGGAGGAACCCAATACAATGAGCAGTTCTTC. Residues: CASSFGGTQYNEQFF.

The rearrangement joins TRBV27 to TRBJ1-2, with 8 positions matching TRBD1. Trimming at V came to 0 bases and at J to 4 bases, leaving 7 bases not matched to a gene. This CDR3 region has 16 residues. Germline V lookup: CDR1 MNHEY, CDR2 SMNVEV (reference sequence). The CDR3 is CASSLSARTGLYGYTF. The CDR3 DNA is TGTGCCAGCAGTTTATCCGCGAGGACAGGGCTCTATGGCTACACCTTC.

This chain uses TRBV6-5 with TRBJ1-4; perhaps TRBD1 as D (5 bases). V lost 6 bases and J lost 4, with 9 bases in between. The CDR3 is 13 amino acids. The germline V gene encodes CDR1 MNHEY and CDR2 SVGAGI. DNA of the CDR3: TGTGCCAGCAGGGTCGGGGGTAATGAAAAACTGTTTTTT. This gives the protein CASRVGGNEKLFF.

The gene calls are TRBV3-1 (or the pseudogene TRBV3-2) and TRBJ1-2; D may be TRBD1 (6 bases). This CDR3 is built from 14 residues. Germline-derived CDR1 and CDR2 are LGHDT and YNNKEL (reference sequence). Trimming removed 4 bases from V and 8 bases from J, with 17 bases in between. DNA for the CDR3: TGTGCCAGCAGCCTTAGTGGGGGGGCGCGGGGCTACACCTTC. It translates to CASSLSGGARGYTF.

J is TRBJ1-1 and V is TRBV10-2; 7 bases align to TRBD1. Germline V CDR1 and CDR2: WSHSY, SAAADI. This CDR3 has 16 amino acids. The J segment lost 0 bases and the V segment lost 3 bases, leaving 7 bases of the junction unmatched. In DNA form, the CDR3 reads TGCGCCAGCAGTGAATGGGACAGTCTCATGAACACTGAAGCTTTCTTT. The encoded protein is CASSEWDSLMNTEAFF.

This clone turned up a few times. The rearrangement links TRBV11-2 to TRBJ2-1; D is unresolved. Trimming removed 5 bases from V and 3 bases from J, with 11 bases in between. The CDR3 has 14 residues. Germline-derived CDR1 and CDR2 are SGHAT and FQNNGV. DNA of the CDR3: TGTGCCAGCAGCGAGTATACCCTCTACAATGAGCAGTTCTTC. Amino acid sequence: CASSEYTLYNEQFF. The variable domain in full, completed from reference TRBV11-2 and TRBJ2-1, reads EAGVAQSPRYKIIEKRQSVAFWCNPISGHATLYWYQQILGQGPKLLIQFQNNGVVDDSQLPKDRFSAERLKGVDSTLKIQPAKLEDSAVYLCASSEYTLYNEQFFGPGTRLTVL.

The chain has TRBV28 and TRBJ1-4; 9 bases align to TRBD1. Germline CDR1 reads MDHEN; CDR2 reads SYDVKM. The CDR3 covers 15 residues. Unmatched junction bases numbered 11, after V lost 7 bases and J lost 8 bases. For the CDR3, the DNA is TGTGCCAGCACTGTCGCCGGGACAGGGAAAGAAAAACTGTTTTTT. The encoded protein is CASTVAGTGKEKLFF. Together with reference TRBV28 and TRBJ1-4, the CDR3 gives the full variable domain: DVKVTQSSRYLVKRTGEKVFLECVQDMDHENMFWYRQDPGLGLRLIYFSYDVKMKEKGDIPEGYSVSREKKERFSLILESASTNQTSMYLCASTVAGTGKEKLFFGSGTQLSVL.

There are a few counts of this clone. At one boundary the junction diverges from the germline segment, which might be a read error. The CDR3 DNA follows: TGTGCCCGGAGGGGGACAGGCCTAAACTATGGCTACACCTTC. Translated: CARRGTGLNYGYTF. The chain joins TRBV30 to TRBJ1-2, with 8 bases that match TRBD1. The CDR3 consists of 14 residues. Germline V gene sequence: CDR1 GTSNPN, CDR2 SVGIG (reference sequence).

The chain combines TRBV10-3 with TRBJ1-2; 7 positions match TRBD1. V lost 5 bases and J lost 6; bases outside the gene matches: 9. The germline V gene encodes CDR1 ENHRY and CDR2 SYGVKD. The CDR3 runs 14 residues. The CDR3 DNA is TGTGCCATCAGTCGTTTTGGACAGGAGCATGGCTACACCTTC. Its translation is CAISRFGQEHGYTF.

CDR3 in DNA: TGTGCCAGCAGTTTCAGTACGGGTTACGGGGGCTACACCTTC. Its translation: CASSFSTGYGGYTF. The V call is TRBV6-5, the J call TRBJ1-2; no firm D call. Germline lookup yields CDR1 MNHEY and CDR2 SVGAGI. This CDR3 is built from 14 residues. Trimming removed 4 bases at V and 8 bases at J, with 17 bases between.

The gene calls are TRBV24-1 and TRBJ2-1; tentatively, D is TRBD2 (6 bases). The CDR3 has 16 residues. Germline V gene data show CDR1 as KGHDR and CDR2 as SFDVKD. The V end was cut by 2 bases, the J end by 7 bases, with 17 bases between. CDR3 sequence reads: CATSDSLATIGNEQFF. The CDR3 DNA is TGTGCCACCAGTGATTCACTAGCCACGATTGGGAATGAGCAGTTCTTC.

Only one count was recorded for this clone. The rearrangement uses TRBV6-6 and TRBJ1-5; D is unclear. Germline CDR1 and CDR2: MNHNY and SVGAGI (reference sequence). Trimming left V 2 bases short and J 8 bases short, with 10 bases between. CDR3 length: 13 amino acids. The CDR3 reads CASSYGSAEPQHF. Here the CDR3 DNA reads TGTGCCAGCAGTTACGGGTCGGCGGAGCCCCAGCATTTT.

The CDR3 region is CASSYLVGGNTEAFF. CDR3 coding DNA: TGTGCCAGCAGTTATCTAGTAGGGGGGAACACTGAAGCTTTCTTT. The gene calls are TRBV27 and TRBJ1-1, with D tentatively TRBD1 (6 bases). CDR1 is MNHEY and CDR2 is SMNVEV in the germline V gene (reference sequence). V shed 4 bases and J shed 1 base, with 13 bases lying between them. This CDR3 spans 15 amino acids.

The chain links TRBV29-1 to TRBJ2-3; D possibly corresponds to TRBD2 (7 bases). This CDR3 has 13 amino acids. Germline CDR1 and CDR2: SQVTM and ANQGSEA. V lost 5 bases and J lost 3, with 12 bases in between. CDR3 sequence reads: CSVKGGATDTQYF. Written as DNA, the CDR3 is TGCAGCGTTAAGGGGGGGGCAACAGATACGCAGTATTTT.

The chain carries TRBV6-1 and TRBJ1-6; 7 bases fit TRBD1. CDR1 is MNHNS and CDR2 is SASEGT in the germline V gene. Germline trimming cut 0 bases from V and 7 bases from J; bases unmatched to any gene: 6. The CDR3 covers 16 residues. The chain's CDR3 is CASSEAAGTVNSPLHF. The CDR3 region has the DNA TGTGCCAGCAGTGAAGCGGCCGGGACAGTAAATTCACCCCTCCACTTT.